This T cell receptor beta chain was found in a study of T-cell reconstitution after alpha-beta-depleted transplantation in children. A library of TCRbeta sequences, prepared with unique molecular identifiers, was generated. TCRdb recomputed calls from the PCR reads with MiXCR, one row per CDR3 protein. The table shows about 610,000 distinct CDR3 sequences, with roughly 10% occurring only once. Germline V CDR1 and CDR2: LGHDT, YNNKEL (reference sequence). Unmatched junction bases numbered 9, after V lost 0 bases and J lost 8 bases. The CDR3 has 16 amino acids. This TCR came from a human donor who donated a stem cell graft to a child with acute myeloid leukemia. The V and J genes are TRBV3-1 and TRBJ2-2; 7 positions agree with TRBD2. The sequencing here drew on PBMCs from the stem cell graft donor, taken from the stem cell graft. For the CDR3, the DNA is TGTGCCAGCAGCCAAGATAGGCTAGCGGTTTCGGGGGAGCTGTTTTTT. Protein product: CASSQDRLAVSGELFF.